The text below deals with one T cell receptor beta chain. No cognate antigen has been identified for it. The record has no base qualities; no much larger clone is one base away. Taken from cysteine to phenylalanine, the CDR3 has 11 residues. Only the CDR3 DNA is retained, 33 bases long and in frame from the first base. CDR1 PRHDT and CDR2 FYEKMQ are derived from the germline V gene (reference sequence). Trimming removed 4 bases from V and 8 bases from J; the gene matches leave 1 base unexplained. Libraries were prepared through the immunoSEQ multiplex PCR assay. TCRdb obtained this table from immuneACCESS and retained in-frame rearrangements with V and J assigned. These tables miss some clones; where compared with another copy, unresolved V genes account for less than half of the shortfall, and the remainder is unexplained. The sample yields approximately 110,000 clones; approximately 91% were counted once. The biggest ten clones account for 7.8% of the sample.

This sample is part of a study of control samples from healthy donors and cancer patients (dated by TCRdb to 2018 to 2021). The sequence links TRBV13 to TRBJ1-1; the central 7 bases match TRBD1. Material for sequencing was blood. The origin of this receptor is a woman aged 18-29 years in good health. The DNA sequence reads TGTGCCAGCAGCTCACAGGGGGAAGCTTTCTTT. Translated, this gives CASSSQGEAFF.